This TCR beta chain emerged from a study of post-analysis software for immune sequencing data (dated by TCRdb to between 2015 and 2017). As for the study more broadly: Recorded disease courses included relapsing-remitting, secondary progressive and progressive-relapsing multiple sclerosis, with some patients lacking subtype annotation. The patient repertoires were compared against more than 10 previously published healthy control repertoires obtained from donors aged roughly 6 to 28 years. A subset of samples was prepared in parallel using single-end sample barcoding, then pooled and co-amplified after Illumina adapter ligation. What the work shows at the level of the full study, not this receptor alone: Significantly higher frequencies in patients than in controls were found for about 5 TRBV segments, including TRBV5-6, TRBV5-1 and TRBV20-1. Direct clustering with F measure showed strong co-clustering of samples prepared in the same batch, prompting a batch-effect correction. Significantly lower normalized Chao1 diversity was found in multiple sclerosis patients than in controls, suggesting substantial peripheral T-cell clonal expansion. The control group was slightly older than the multiple sclerosis patient group.

TCR beta repertoires were profiled from peripheral blood of about a dozen young patients with multiple sclerosis to demonstrate the VDJtools post-analysis software. The multiple sclerosis patients were children and adolescents between about 6 and 15 years of age. Of note for this clonotype: Its target antigen remains unknown. Base qualities are not recorded, but no much larger clone differs from it by a single base.

The germline V gene (reference sequence) supplies CDR1 SGHKS and CDR2 YYEKEE. Trimmed from V: 4 bases; trimmed from J: 3 bases; junction bases lacking a gene match: 13. The CDR3 numbers 16 residues from cysteine through phenylalanine. The read is trimmed to its CDR3 DNA, 48 bases read in frame from base 1. The method behind the library was PCR. TCRdb records Illumina HiSeq 2500 as the sequencer. To reduce PCR and sequencing biases, unique molecular identifiers were incorporated into the TCR beta cDNA libraries. Every 1 to 10 million input T cells yielded roughly 0.5 million cDNA molecules, meaning each molecule approximated one T cell. The patient libraries were prepared and sequenced using the same protocol as the earlier healthy control dataset. Within a given batch, samples were prepared together, multiplexed and sequenced on the same HiSeq lane. On the study's bioinformatics: MIGEC handled the raw barcoded reads, throwing out single-read molecular identifier groups before consensus assembly and CDR3 extraction. VDJtools was used for post-analysis of the clonotype tables, and diversity was normalized by down-sampling every dataset to the size of the smallest sample. In repertoire overlap clustering, CDR3 amino acid sequences, but not nucleotide sequences, were matched to correct batch-related cross-sample contamination. TCRdb applied fastp at Q25 and MiXCR to the public reads, then kept only in-frame beta chains. CDR3 protein sequences are deduplicated, and each keeps its most common genes and DNA. Here the V and J calls rest on TCRdb's processing, not on the authors' analysis. The sample profile shows 820,000 or so distinct CDR3 sequences; about 53% of them were found once. Approximately 4.5% of the sample goes to the ten largest clones.

The sample consisted of blood. This TCR derives from a girl aged 10-17 years with multiple sclerosis. The V and J genes are TRBV5-5 and TRBJ2-7; the central 7 bases match TRBD1. The CDR3 sequence is CASSPDRVGSLYEQYF. DNA sequence: TGTGCCAGCAGCCCCGACAGGGTGGGATCCCTCTACGAGCAGTACTTC.